What follows are 7 T cell receptor beta chains derived from one specimen sequenced in a study of cytomegalovirus exposure and HLA in healthy donors. 60 Vbeta and 13 Jbeta primers were used in PCR. Sequenced by immunoSEQ multiplex PCR; TCRdb stores in-frame clones only, minus some. This specimen shows around 75,000 clones; the ten leading clones hold approximately 15%. Sequenced input: PBMCs. Every receptor here comes from a middle-aged man in good health and CMV-seropositive.

This sequence joins TRBV4-1 and TRBJ2-5; 10 bases are a match to TRBD2. This CDR3 has 15 amino acids. V shed 1 base and J 6 bases; nucleotides not matched to a gene: 5. Germline CDR1 and CDR2: MGHRA and YSYEKL. DNA for the CDR3: TGCGCCAGCAGCCAAGGAGCGGGAGGGCCGAAGACCCAGTACTTC. This translates into CASSQGAGGPKTQYF.

The V and J genes are TRBV7-6 and TRBJ2-5; 7 bases agree with TRBD1. V gave up 1 base and J gave up 5 bases; unmatched junction bases: 10. Germline CDR1 and CDR2: SGHVS and FNYEAQ. The CDR3 sequence is 16 residues long. CDR3 bases: TGTGCCAGCAGCTTAGGAGGGGGCAGGGCTGGGGAGACCCAGTACTTC. Protein sequence: CASSLGGGRAGETQYF.

This chain links TRBV2 with TRBJ1-5; weak D call: TRBD1 (5 bases). This CDR3 contains 15 residues. Germline values: CDR1 SNHLY, CDR2 FYNNEI. Trimming removed 7 bases at V and 0 bases at J, with 13 bases between. Here the CDR3 reads CASTRQSISNQPQHF. The CDR3 nucleotides read TGTGCCAGCACCCGACAGTCTATTAGCAATCAGCCCCAGCATTTT.

The chain recombines TRBV18 with TRBJ1-2; TRBD1 is a possible D gene (6 bases). Trimming cost V 2 bases and J 2 bases, with 9 bases left between them. This CDR3 is 14 amino acids long. Per the germline V gene, CDR1 is KGHSH and CDR2 is LQKENI. The CDR3 region has the DNA TGTGCCAGCTCACCAAGCCAGGGGAACTATGGCTACACCTTC. It specifies CASSPSQGNYGYTF.

The CDR3 nucleotides are TGTGCCAGCAGTGAAGGAGGGTGGGGCTACACCTTC. Amino acid sequence: CASSEGGWGYTF. The chain has TRBV25-1 and TRBJ1-2; unclear D gene. Trimming took off 2 bases at V and 8 bases at J, with 9 bases between the two ends. CDR3 length: 12 amino acids. Germline V gene lookup returns CDR1 MGHDK and CDR2 SYGVNS.

CDR3 nucleotides: TGCGCCAGCAGCTCAGGGGAGACTAACTATGGCTACACCTTC. Translating gives CASSSGETNYGYTF. The chain links TRBV5-1 to TRBJ1-2; a weak D match, TRBD1 (6 bases). Germline CDR1 SGHRS, CDR2 YFSETQ. V was shortened by 3 bases and J by 0 bases, with 9 bases between the two germline ends. This CDR3 is built from 14 residues. Drawing the rest from reference TRBV5-1 and TRBJ1-2, the complete variable domain is KAGVTQTPRYLIKTRGQQVTLSCSPISGHRSVSWYQQTPGQGLQFLFEYFSETQRNKGNFPGRFSGRQFSNSRSEMNVSTLELGDSALYLCASSSGETNYGYTFGSGTRLTVV.

The V gene is TRBV7-9, the J gene TRBJ1-1, with D hard to call. CDR1 SEHNR and CDR2 FQNEAQ come from the germline V gene (reference sequence). V was trimmed by 4 bases and J by 2 bases, leaving 5 bases between them. The CDR3 has 12 amino acids. The CDR3 here is CASSYGNTEAFF. DNA of the CDR3: TGTGCCAGCAGCTACGGTAACACTGAAGCTTTCTTT.